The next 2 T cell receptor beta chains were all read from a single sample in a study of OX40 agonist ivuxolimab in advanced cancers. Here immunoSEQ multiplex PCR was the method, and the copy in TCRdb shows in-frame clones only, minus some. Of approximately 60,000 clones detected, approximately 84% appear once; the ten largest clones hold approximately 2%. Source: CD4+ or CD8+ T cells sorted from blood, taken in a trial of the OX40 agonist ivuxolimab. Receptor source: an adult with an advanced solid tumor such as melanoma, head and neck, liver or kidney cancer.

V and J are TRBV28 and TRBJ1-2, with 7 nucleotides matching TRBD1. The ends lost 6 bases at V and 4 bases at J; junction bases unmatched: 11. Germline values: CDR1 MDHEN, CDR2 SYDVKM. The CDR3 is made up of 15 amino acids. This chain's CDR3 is CASRDVQGTSYGYTF. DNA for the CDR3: TGTGCCAGCAGAGACGTACAGGGGACAAGCTATGGCTACACCTTC.

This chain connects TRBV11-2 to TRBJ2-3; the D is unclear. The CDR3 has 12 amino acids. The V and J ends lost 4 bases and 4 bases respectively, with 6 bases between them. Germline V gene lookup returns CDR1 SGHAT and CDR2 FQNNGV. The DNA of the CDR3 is TGTGCCAGCAGCTCGACCCCAGATACGCAGTATTTT. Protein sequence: CASSSTPDTQYF. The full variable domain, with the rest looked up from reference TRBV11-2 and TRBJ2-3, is EAGVAQSPRYKIIEKRQSVAFWCNPISGHATLYWYQQILGQGPKLLIQFQNNGVVDDSQLPKDRFSAERLKGVDSTLKIQPAKLEDSAVYLCASSSTPDTQYFGPGTRLTVL.